These 23 T cell receptor beta chains originate from one sample sequenced in a study of beta chain features in type 1 diabetes. Overall study results and limits: Significant though moderate, a shortening of TCRB CDR3s appeared in all four CD4+ subsets of Type 1 diabetes patients.

These receptors' antigens are unknown. The whole isolated RNA underwent reverse transcription, so sequencing captured expressed TCRB transcripts. Using immunoSEQ multiplex PCR, the repertoire was profiled, and TCRdb retains in-frame clones only, with some absent. Of 50,000 or so clones in the sample, around 40% were seen once. Specimen: stem cell memory CD4+ T cells from blood. The receptors shown here come from a man between 25 and 39 years old with type 1 diabetes.

The V call is TRBV28, the J call TRBJ1-2; D may be TRBD1 (5 bases). This CDR3 comprises 13 residues. Trimming stripped 6 bases from V and 6 bases from J, with 14 bases between. Germline CDR1 and CDR2: MDHEN and SYDVKM. CDR3: CASSLGTWDGYTF. DNA of the CDR3: TGTGCCAGCAGCCTCGGGACTTGGGATGGCTACACCTTC.

This chain links TRBV15 with TRBJ1-5; D call uncertain. V was trimmed by 0 bases and J by 0 bases, leaving 9 bases between them. The CDR3 totals 16 residues. CDR1 and CDR2 (germline): LNHNV, YYDKDF (reference sequence). The CDR3 DNA is TGTGCCACCAGCAGAGATTCGTCTTATAGCAATCAGCCCCAGCATTTT. This translates into CATSRDSSYSNQPQHF.

This clone came up a few times. The rearrangement uses TRBV7-2 and TRBJ2-3, with 8 bases identical to TRBD2. The CDR3 covers 15 residues. Germline trimming cut 6 bases from V and 3 bases from J; bases unmatched to any gene: 8. Germline V gene lookup returns CDR1 SGHTA and CDR2 FQGNSA. The CDR3 sequence is CASREPGRGTDTQYF. The DNA for the CDR3 is TGTGCCAGCAGGGAGCCCGGGAGGGGAACAGATACGCAGTATTTT.

The chain uses TRBV7-8 and TRBJ2-1, with 7 bases fitting TRBD2. The CDR3 length is 13 residues. The germline gives CDR1 SGHVS, CDR2 FQNEAQ. Trimming took 5 bases from V and 11 from J; bases not matched to a gene: 9. The CDR3 region is CASSDPGLSKQFF. In nucleotides, the CDR3 is TGTGCCAGCAGCGACCCGGGACTATCGAAGCAGTTCTTC.

The chain uses TRBV20-1 and TRBJ2-7; D is unclear. The CDR3 spans 10 residues. The germline V and J ends were trimmed by 8 bases and 8 bases, with 13 bases remaining between them. Germline-derived CDR1 and CDR2 are DFQATT and SNEGSKA (reference sequence). The CDR3 coding sequence is TGCAGTCTTGGCGGAAAACAGCAGTACTTC. Translated: CSLGGKQQYF.

This chain joins TRBV7-3 and TRBJ2-2, with TRBD2 matching over 11 bases. The CDR3 is 16 amino acids. CDR1 SGHTA and CDR2 FQGTGA come from the germline V gene. The V segment lost 2 bases and the J segment 5 bases; nucleotides outside the gene matches: 4. DNA of the CDR3: TGTGCCAGCAGCTTATTGCCTAGCGGGAGGACCGGGGAGCTGTTTTTT. Residues: CASSLLPSGRTGELFF.

The rearrangement links TRBV4-2 to TRBJ2-7; 8 bases match TRBD2. This CDR3 contains 16 residues. The germline V gene encodes CDR1 LGHNA and CDR2 YNFKEQ. V dropped 1 base and J dropped 11; count of bases not matched to a gene: 16. The CDR3 nucleotides read TGTGCCAGCAGCCAAGCGGCGTCTCGGGAGGGCCGTTTGGAGTACTTC. Translated: CASSQAASREGRLEYF.

In its sample, this clone was seen once. The chain joins TRBV5-1 to TRBJ1-1; tentatively, D is TRBD1 (6 bases). This CDR3 region has 14 residues. V lost 4 bases and J lost 3, with 13 bases in between. Per germline, CDR1 SGHRS and CDR2 YFSETQ. The CDR3 sequence is CASSAATGYTEAFF. The CDR3 DNA is TGCGCCAGCAGCGCAGCTACAGGGTACACTGAAGCTTTCTTT.

This clone occurred a few times. The J gene is TRBJ2-3, the V gene TRBV6-5, with TRBD2 matching 8 bases. CDR1 and CDR2 from the germline V gene are MNHEY and SVGAGI. Trimming removed 6 bases from V and 2 bases from J; junction bases left unmatched: 1. This CDR3 has 13 residues. For the CDR3, the DNA is TGTGCCAGCAGGACTAGCGCCACAGATACGCAGTATTTT. It is translated as CASRTSATDTQYF.

The rearrangement joins TRBV7-9 to TRBJ1-2, with a possible D match to TRBD1 (5 bases). In germline, CDR1 is SEHNR, CDR2 FQNEAQ (reference sequence). Trimming cost V 5 bases and J 6 bases, with 13 bases left between them. The CDR3 is made up of 13 amino acids. The CDR3 DNA follows: TGTGCCAGCAGCCGAGCCGGACAAGATGGCTACACCTTC. Residues: CASSRAGQDGYTF. Full variable domain (outside the CDR3, taken from reference TRBV7-9 and TRBJ1-2): DTGVSQNPRHKITKRGQNVTFRCDPISEHNRLYWYRQTLGQGPEFLTYFQNEAQLEKSRLLSDRFSAERPKGSFSTLEIQRTEQGDSAMYLCASSRAGQDGYTFGSGTRLTVV.

This clone was seen a few times. The V call is TRBV28, the J call TRBJ2-1; D gene ambiguous. Germline loops: CDR1 MDHEN, CDR2 SYDVKM. V dropped 6 bases and J dropped 1 base, with 4 bases sitting between them. CDR3 size: 12 residues. The CDR3 region is CASSLSYNEQFF. The CDR3 bases are TGTGCCAGCAGCCTGTCCTACAATGAGCAGTTCTTC.

The chain recombines TRBV10-3 with TRBJ2-1; D perhaps matches TRBD2 (6 bases). CDR1 ENHRY and CDR2 SYGVKD come from the germline V gene. The CDR3 has 13 residues. V lost 10 bases to trimming and J lost 6 bases, with 16 bases between them. The CDR3 region has the DNA TGTGCCAGCGCCCCCGGGGGAGGCAATGAGCAGTTCTTC. Its protein is CASAPGGGNEQFF.

This clone was seen more than once but under ten times. The chain joins TRBV5-1 to TRBJ2-5; D not certain. This CDR3 comprises 13 residues. V was cut by 3 bases and J by 5 bases, with 11 bases left in between. The germline CDR1 and CDR2 sequences are SGHRS and YFSETQ. The DNA for the CDR3 is TGCGCCAGCAGCTCGTTAACGCGGGAGACCCAGTACTTC. Protein product: CASSSLTRETQYF.

This clone was seen a few times. The chain has TRBV2 and TRBJ2-7; 7 bases line up with TRBD1. The junction had 2 bases not matched to a gene; V was cut back by 4 bases and J by 2 bases. Germline lookup yields CDR1 SNHLY and CDR2 FYNNEI. The CDR3 runs to 13 residues. The chain's CDR3 is CASSGQGPYEQYF. For the CDR3, the DNA is TGTGCCAGCAGTGGACAGGGTCCCTACGAGCAGTACTTC.

The chain is built from TRBV18 and TRBJ2-1; 8 nucleotides match TRBD2. V trimming: 0 bases; J trimming: 8 bases; junction bases outside the gene matches: 6. CDR1 KGHSH and CDR2 LQKENI come from the germline V gene. CDR3 length: 15 residues. CDR3 residues: CASSPPGRASHEQFF. CDR3 nucleotides: TGTGCCAGCTCACCACCCGGGAGGGCTTCGCATGAGCAGTTCTTC.

This chain links TRBV9 with TRBJ2-1; D is possibly TRBD2 (6 bases). The CDR3 spans 15 residues. Germline-derived CDR1 and CDR2 are SGDLS and YYNGEE. The V end was cut by 0 bases, the J end by 3 bases, with 10 bases between. CDR3 nucleotides: TGTGCCAGCAGCGTAGGTGGGAGGCTCTACAATGAGCAGTTCTTC. It is translated as CASSVGGRLYNEQFF.

The chain has TRBV28 and TRBJ1-4, with D uncertain. V was trimmed by 7 bases and J by 2 bases, leaving 17 bases between them. Per the germline V gene, CDR1 is MDHEN and CDR2 is SYDVKM. This CDR3 has 16 amino acids. This CDR3 reads CASKLRRGVTNEKLFF. CDR3 in DNA: TGTGCCAGCAAGTTAAGGCGCGGGGTTACTAATGAAAAACTGTTTTTT.

J is TRBJ2-1 and V is TRBV29-1, with 12 bases matching TRBD2. The germline CDR1 and CDR2 sequences are SQVTM and ANQGSEA. The CDR3 contains 14 residues. Trimming cost V 6 bases and J 7 bases; bases outside gene matches: 7. CDR3 nucleotide sequence: TGCAGCGTCCTAGCGGGAGGGCCGGTAAATGAGCAGTTCTTC. It specifies CSVLAGGPVNEQFF.

This CDR3 reads CASNPSGSYEQYF. The CDR3 DNA is TGTGCCAGCAATCCTAGCGGGTCCTACGAGCAGTACTTC. V and J are TRBV9 and TRBJ2-7; 8 bases are shared with TRBD2. The germline V gene has CDR1 SGDLS and CDR2 YYNGEE. V lost 6 bases, J lost 1 base, and 3 bases stayed unmatched. The CDR3 runs to 13 residues.

This clone came up a few times. V and J are TRBV6-6 and TRBJ2-7, with 7 bases aligning to TRBD2. This CDR3 spans 12 amino acids. After removal of 8 bases from V and 2 bases from J, the junction contained 3 bases not matched to a gene. The germline CDR1 and CDR2 sequences are MNHNY and SVGAGI (reference sequence). CDR3 sequence reads: CASEGLTYEQYF. The CDR3, as DNA: TGTGCCAGCGAGGGACTAACCTACGAGCAGTACTTC.

This chain joins TRBV19 and TRBJ1-5, with 12 bases lining up with TRBD1. CDR3 length: 16 amino acids. V trimming: 5 bases; J trimming: 6 bases; junction bases outside the gene matches: 8. The germline V gene encodes CDR1 LNHDA and CDR2 SQIVND (reference sequence). CDR3 bases: TGTGCCAGTAGTTTCGGGACAGGGGGCGCGGGTCAGCCCCAGCATTTT. It is translated as CASSFGTGGAGQPQHF. Complete variable domain (other parts from reference TRBV19 and TRBJ1-5): DGGITQSPKYLFRKEGQNVTLSCEQNLNHDAMYWYRQDPGQGLRLIYYSQIVNDFQKGDIAEGYSVSREKKESFPLTVTSAQKNPTAFYLCASSFGTGGAGQPQHFGDGTRLSIL.

This clone was detected a few times. This chain joins TRBV29-1 and TRBJ2-1; maybe TRBD1 (5 bases). The CDR3 is made up of 14 amino acids. Germline V gives CDR1 SQVTM, CDR2 ANQGSEA. Trimming took 4 bases from V and 2 from J, leaving 12 bases between them. CDR3 nucleotide sequence: TGCAGCGTTGCTAGGCCAGGGACCTACAATGAGCAGTTCTTC. Its translation: CSVARPGTYNEQFF.

This clone was counted only a few times. The gene calls are TRBV7-2 and TRBJ2-6; a weak D match, TRBD2 (6 bases). The CDR3 length is 17 residues. Germline V gene lookup returns CDR1 SGHTA and CDR2 FQGNSA. V was cut by 4 bases and J by 3 bases, with 16 bases left in between. CDR3 protein: CASSSQVRGYGANVLTF. In DNA, the CDR3 is TGTGCCAGCAGCTCACAGGTCCGGGGGTATGGGGCCAACGTCCTGACTTTC.